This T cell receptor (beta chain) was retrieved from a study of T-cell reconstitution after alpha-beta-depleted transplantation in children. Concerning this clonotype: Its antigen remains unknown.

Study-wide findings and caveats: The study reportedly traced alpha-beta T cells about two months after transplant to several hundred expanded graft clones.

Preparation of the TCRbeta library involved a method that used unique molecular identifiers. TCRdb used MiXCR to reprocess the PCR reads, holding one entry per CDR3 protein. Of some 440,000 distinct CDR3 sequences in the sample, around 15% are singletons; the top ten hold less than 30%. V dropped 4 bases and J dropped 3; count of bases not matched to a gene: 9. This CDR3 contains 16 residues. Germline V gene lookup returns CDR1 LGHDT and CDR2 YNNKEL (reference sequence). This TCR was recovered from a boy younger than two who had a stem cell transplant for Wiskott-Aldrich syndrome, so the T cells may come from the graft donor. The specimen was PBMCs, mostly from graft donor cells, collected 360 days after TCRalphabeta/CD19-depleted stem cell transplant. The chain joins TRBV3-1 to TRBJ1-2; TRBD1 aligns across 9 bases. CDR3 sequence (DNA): TGTGCCAGCAGCCGCACAGGACAGGGGATTCACTATGGCTACACCTTC. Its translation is CASSRTGQGIHYGYTF.